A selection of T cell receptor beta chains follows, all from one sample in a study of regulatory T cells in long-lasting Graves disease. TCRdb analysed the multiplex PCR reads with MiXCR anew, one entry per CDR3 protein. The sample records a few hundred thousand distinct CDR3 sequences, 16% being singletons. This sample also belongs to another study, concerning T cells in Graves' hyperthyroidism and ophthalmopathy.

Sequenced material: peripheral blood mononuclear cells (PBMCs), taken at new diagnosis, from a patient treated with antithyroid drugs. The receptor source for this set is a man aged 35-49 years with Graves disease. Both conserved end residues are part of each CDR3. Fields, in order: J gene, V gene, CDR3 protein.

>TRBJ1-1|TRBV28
CASSWLDRPGTEAFF
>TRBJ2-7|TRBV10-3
CATRGGGDEQYF
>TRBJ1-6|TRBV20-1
CSVYGGRFNSPLHF
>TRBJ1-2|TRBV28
CASSVPRTGVSSGYTF
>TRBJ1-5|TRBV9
CASSGGPNQPQHF
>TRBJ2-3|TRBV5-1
CASSLARGAESTDTQYF
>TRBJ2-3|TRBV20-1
CSATDGGLADTQYF
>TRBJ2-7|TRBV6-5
CASSYSHEQYF
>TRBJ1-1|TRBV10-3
CATWGVASEAFF
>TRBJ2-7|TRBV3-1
CASSQDRYSYEQYF
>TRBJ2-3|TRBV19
CASGASGFTDTQYF
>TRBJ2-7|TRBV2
CASKGNRASGQYF
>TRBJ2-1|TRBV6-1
CASRINRDYGEQFF
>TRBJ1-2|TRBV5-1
CASSLRGPATYGYTF
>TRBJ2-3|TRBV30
CAWTISGGAIDTQYF
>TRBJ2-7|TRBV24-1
CATLGLAGQTYNEQYF
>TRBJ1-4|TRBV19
CASGTGVMGKLFF
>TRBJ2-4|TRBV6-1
CASSPTGTAKNIQYF
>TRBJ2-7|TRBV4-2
CASSQQDGAYEQYF
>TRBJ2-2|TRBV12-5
CASGLARTGGSTGELFF
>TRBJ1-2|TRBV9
CASSVSGPGVGGPYGYTF
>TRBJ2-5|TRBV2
CASSEAGTSSKETQYF
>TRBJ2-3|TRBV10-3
CAIRSPGQSTDTQYF
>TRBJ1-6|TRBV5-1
CASSLLPGWDSPLHF
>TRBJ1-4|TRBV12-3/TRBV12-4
CASTHQGLGEKLFF
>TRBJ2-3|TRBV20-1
CSARGVAGTDTQYF
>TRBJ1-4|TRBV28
CASSGGGEKLFF
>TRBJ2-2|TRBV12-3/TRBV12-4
CASSLAPGELFF
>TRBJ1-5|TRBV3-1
CASSLPWTGEGSNQPQHF
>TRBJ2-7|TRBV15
CATSKGTYEQYF
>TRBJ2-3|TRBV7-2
CASSFVSGGEDTQYF
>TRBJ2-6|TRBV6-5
CASSYWPWPSGANVLTF
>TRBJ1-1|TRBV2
CASLLAAAEAFF
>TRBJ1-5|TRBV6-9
CASSHSPPGQGFWAQPQHF
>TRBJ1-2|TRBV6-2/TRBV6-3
CASSEQGNYGYTF
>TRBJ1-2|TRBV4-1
CASSQVDRSNYGYTF
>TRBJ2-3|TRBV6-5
CASITSGGAVGTGTQYF
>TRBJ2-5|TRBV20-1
CSARPGSGETQYF
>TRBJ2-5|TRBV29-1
CSVGVWGETQYF
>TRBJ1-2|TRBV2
CASSVRDYGYTF